What follows are 8 T cell receptor beta chains derived from one specimen sequenced in a study of T-cell memory formation after mild COVID-19. One entry per CDR3 protein results from TCRdb running MiXCR on the 5' RACE reads. The sample has around 340,000 distinct CDR3 sequences; 13% are singletons. Sequencing input: PBMCs or a T cell subset sorted from them (not recorded which). The source of these receptors is a man younger than 35 who had mild COVID-19 (a few samples of this study predate the infection). Cell type and time point are not known.

This rearrangement joins TRBV9 to TRBJ2-3; a weak D match, TRBD2 (5 bases). Germline V gene sequence: CDR1 SGDLS, CDR2 YYNGEE. Trimming left V 0 bases short and J 6 bases short, with 11 bases between. CDR3 length equals 14 residues. CDR3 nucleotide sequence: TGTGCCAGCAGCGTAGCGCTGGAGCGGGATACGCAGTATTTT. This codes for CASSVALERDTQYF.

The rearrangement joins TRBV14 to TRBJ1-2; 8 nucleotides align to TRBD1. The CDR3 extends over 14 amino acids. The germline V gene has CDR1 SGHDN and CDR2 FVKESK. Trimming took 3 bases from V and 4 from J; bases not matched to a gene: 4. Written as DNA, the CDR3 is TGTGCCAGCAGCCACAGGGGGCTGGGCTATGGCTACACCTTC. This translates into CASSHRGLGYGYTF.

This clonotype was picked up a small number of times. The chain combines TRBV30 with TRBJ1-5, with D possibly matching TRBD1 (6 bases). This CDR3 has 15 residues. The ends were cut back, 0 bases at V and 5 bases at J, with 14 bases in the middle. Germline CDR1 reads GTSNPN; CDR2 reads SVGIG (reference sequence). Here the CDR3 reads CAWSVQGLLDQPQHF. The CDR3 DNA follows: TGTGCCTGGAGTGTACAGGGACTGCTAGATCAGCCCCAGCATTTT.

The CDR3 loop reads CASSLGVVTGRETQYF. The DNA of the CDR3 is TGCGCCAGCAGCCTGGGGGTCGTAACAGGGCGCGAGACCCAGTACTTC. The V call is TRBV5-1, the J call TRBJ2-5, with D possibly being TRBD1 (6 bases). V lost 4 bases, J lost 5 bases, and 21 bases lay in between. The CDR3 has 16 amino acids. CDR1 SGHRS and CDR2 YFSETQ come from the germline V gene.

J is TRBJ1-2 and V is TRBV12-3 or TRBV12-4; 9 bases are shared with TRBD1. The V segment lost 5 bases and the J segment 10 bases; nucleotides outside the gene matches: 8. The CDR3 is 13 amino acids. CDR3 sequence reads: CASSADRGGIYTF. Here the CDR3 DNA reads TGTGCCAGCAGTGCGGACAGGGGAGGAATCTACACCTTC.

This clonotype was counted a few times. The rearrangement uses TRBV6-1 and TRBJ2-3, with 8 nucleotides matching TRBD1. CDR3 length equals 13 residues. Trimming took 2 bases from V and 8 from J; bases not matched to a gene: 3. Germline V gene data show CDR1 as MNHNS and CDR2 as SASEGT. The CDR3 DNA sequence: TGTGCCAGCAGTGAATCCGGACAGGGTACGCAGTATTTT. Translation gives CASSESGQGTQYF.

There are many counts of this clonotype. The chain links TRBV7-6 to TRBJ2-3; TRBD1 aligns across 7 bases. Germline CDR1 and CDR2: SGHVS and FNYEAQ. V trimming: 5 bases; J trimming: 0 bases; junction bases outside the gene matches: 5. This CDR3 spans 15 amino acids. The CDR3: CASSPNRGSTDTQYF. The CDR3 nucleotides are TGTGCCAGCAGCCCCAACAGGGGCAGCACAGATACGCAGTATTTT. The full variable domain, in which reference TRBV7-6 and TRBJ2-3 provide the parts outside the CDR3, is GAGVSQSPRYKVTKRGQDVALRCDPISGHVSLYWYRQALGQGPEFLTYFNYEAQQDKSGLPNDRFSAERPEGSISTLTIQRTEQRDSAMYRCASSPNRGSTDTQYFGPGTRLTVL.

In the case of this clonotype: A much bigger clone sits one base away, suggesting this may be a read error. The chain joins TRBV2 to TRBJ1-5, with TRBD1 matching 8 bases. Germline lookup yields CDR1 SNHLY and CDR2 FYNNEI. Losses at the gene ends were 4 bases for V and 2 bases for J; bases not matched to a gene: 1. This CDR3 has 14 residues. The CDR3 sequence is CASSAGQGNQPQHF. CDR3 in DNA: TGTGCCAGCAGTGCGGGACAGGGCAATCAGCCCCAGCATTTT.